This T cell receptor (beta chain) is drawn from a study of shared clonotypes between healthy human individuals. Study at large: There were three CD4 naive, three CD4 memory, two CD8 naive and one CD8 memory plates per donor.

A remark on this clone: Its antigen is not known.

The CDR3 is made up of 15 amino acids. In germline, CDR1 is SGHAT, CDR2 FQNNGV. V shed 1 base and J 8 bases; nucleotides not matched to a gene: 2. Running of the assay took place at deep level. Sequencing used immunoSEQ multiplex PCR; TCRdb keeps in-frame clones, though not all of them. This sample has approximately 1,500,000 clones; 95% to 99% occur once, and the top ten carry about 0.4%. Study outcomes and limitations: The naive CD4 repertoires of several donors were compared, and roughly 5.1% of clonotypes were shared.

This TCR came from a man aged 25-45 years in good health. Material for sequencing was naive CD4+ T cells sorted from blood. Regarding subset: CD45RA+ positively selected. The chain joins TRBV11-2 to TRBJ2-2, with 12 positions matching TRBD2. In nucleotides, the CDR3 is TGTGCCAGCAGCTTAGGCACTAGCGGGAGGGGGGAGCTGTTTTTT. This codes for CASSLGTSGRGELFF.